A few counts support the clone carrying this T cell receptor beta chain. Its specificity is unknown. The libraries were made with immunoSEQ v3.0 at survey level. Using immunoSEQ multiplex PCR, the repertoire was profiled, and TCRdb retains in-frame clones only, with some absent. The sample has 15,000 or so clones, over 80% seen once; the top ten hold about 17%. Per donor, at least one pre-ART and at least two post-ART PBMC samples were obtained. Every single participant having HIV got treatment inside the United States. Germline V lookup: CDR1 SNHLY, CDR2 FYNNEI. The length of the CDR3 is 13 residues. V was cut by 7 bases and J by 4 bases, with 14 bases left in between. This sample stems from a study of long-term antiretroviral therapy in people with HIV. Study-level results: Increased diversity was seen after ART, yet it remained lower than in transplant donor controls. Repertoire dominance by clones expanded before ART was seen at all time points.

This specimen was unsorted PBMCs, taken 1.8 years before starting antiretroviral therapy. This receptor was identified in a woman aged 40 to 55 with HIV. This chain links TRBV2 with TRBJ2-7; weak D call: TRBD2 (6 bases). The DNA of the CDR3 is TGTGCCAGCAACGATCGGAGGGGTTACGAGCAGTACTTC. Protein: CASNDRRGYEQYF.